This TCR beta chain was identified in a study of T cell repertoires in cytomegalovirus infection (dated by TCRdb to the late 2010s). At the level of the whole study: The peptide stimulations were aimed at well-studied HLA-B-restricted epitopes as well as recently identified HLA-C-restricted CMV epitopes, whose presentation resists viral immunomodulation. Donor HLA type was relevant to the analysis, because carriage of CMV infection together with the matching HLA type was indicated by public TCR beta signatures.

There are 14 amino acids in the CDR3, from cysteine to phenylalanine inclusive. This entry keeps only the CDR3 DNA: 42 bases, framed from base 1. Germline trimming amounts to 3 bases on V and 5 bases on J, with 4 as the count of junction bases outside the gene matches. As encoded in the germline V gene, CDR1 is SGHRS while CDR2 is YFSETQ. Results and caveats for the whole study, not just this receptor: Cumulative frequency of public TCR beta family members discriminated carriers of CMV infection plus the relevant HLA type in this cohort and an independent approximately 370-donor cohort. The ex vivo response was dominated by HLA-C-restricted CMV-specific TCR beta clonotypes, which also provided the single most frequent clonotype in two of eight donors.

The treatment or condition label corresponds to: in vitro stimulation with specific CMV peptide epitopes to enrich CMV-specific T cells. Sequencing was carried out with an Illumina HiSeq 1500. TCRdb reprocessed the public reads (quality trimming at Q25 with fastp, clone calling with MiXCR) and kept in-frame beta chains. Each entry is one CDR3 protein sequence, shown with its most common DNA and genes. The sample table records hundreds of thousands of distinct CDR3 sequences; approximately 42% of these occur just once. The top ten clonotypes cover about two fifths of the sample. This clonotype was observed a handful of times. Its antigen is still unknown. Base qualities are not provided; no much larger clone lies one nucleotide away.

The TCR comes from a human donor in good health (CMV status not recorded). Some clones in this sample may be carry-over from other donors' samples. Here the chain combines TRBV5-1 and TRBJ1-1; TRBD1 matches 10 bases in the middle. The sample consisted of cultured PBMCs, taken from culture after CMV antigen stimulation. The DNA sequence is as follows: TGCGCCAGCAGCTCGACAGGGGGCGAGACTGAAGCTTTCTTT. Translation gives CASSSTGGETEAFF.